This T cell receptor beta chain was identified in a study of shared clonotypes between healthy human individuals. Turning to the study itself: The study used three CD4 naive, three CD4 memory, two CD8 naive and one CD8 memory plate per donor. Overall study results and limits: Since donors were few, the genetic and exposure-history diversity represented was limited. Clonotypes shared by all four donors outscored non-shared clonotypes in generation probability.

Germline V gene data show CDR1 as SNHLY and CDR2 as FYNNEI. Deletions cut 4 bases from V and 1 base from J, with 5 bases between. The CDR3 has 13 amino acids. Concerning this clone: Its cognate antigen is unknown.

Only in-frame clones appear in the TCRdb table, and some are missing; sequencing was by immunoSEQ multiplex PCR. The sample contains roughly 1 million clones, 70% to 80% of which appear only once. The study separated CD4+ cells into CD45RA+ naive and CD45RA-negative memory subsets. The chain carries TRBV2 and TRBJ2-4; D is undetermined. The source material was memory CD4+ T cells from PBMCs. Subset in this sample: CD45RA-negative fraction. The receptor comes from a man aged 18 to 35 in good health. Some clones in this sample may be carry-over from other donors' samples. This CDR3 is CASSGDAKNIQYF. CDR3 DNA: TGTGCCAGCAGTGGGGATGCCAAAAACATTCAGTACTTC.